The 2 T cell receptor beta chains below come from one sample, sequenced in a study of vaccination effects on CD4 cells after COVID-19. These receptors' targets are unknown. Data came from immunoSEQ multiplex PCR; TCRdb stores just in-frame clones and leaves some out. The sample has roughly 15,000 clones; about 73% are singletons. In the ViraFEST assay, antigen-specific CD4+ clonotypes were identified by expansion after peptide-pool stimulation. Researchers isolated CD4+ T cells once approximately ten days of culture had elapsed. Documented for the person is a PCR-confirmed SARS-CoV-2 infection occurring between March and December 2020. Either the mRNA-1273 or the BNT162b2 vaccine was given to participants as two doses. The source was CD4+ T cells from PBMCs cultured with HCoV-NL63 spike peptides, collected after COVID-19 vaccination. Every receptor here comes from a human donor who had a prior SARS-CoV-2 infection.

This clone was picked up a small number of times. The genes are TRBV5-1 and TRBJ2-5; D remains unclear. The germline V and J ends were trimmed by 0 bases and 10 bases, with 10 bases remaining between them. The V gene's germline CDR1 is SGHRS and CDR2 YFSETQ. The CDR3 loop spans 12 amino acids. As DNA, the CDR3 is TGCGCCAGCAGCTTGGATCCCTGGGACCAGTACTTC. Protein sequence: CASSLDPWDQYF.

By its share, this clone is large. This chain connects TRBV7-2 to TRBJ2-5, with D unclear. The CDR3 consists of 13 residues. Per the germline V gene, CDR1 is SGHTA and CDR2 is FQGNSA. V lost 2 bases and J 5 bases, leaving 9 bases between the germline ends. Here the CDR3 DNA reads TGTGCCAGCAGCTTATCCCTGGGGGAGACCCAGTACTTC. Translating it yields CASSLSLGETQYF.